These 23 T cell receptor beta chains share one sample of origin, sequenced in a study of OX40 agonist ivuxolimab in advanced cancers. TCRdb's copy holds only in-frame clones and misses some; the assay was immunoSEQ multiplex PCR. Of under 80,000 clones listed, about 90% were seen once; the top ten hold about 1.7%. The sequencing used CD4+ or CD8+ T cells sorted from blood, collected in a trial of the OX40 agonist ivuxolimab. The receptors were sampled from an adult with an advanced solid tumor such as melanoma, head and neck, liver or kidney cancer.

The chain joins TRBV7-2 to TRBJ1-2, with D possibly being TRBD1 (6 bases). Germline V gene lookup returns CDR1 SGHTA and CDR2 FQGNSA. Trimming shortened V by 5 bases and J by 8 bases, and 18 bases separated the two germline ends. This CDR3 is 14 amino acids long. The CDR3: CASSPGTWVDGYTF. CDR3 bases: TGTGCCAGCAGCCCCGGGACATGGGTTGACGGCTACACCTTC.

The chain combines TRBV1 with TRBJ1-5; whether TRBD1, the table's D call, matches the DNA was not checked. TRBV1 is an annotated pseudogene. The CDR3 loop spans 13 amino acids. CDR3 sequence (DNA): TGCACCAGCAACACAGGGTTGAATCAGCCCCAGCATTTT. Protein sequence: CTSNTGLNQPQHF.

V and J are TRBV9 and TRBJ2-5; D gene unclear. CDR3 size: 14 residues. The ends were cut back, 3 bases at V and 0 bases at J, with 9 bases in the middle. The germline V gene has CDR1 SGDLS and CDR2 YYNGEE. Here the CDR3 reads CASSGRDNQETQYF. DNA for the CDR3: TGTGCCAGCAGCGGAAGAGATAACCAAGAGACCCAGTACTTC.

This clone was seen a handful of times. The chain employs TRBV29-1 and TRBJ2-5; D unresolved. The germline V and J ends were trimmed by 4 bases and 1 base, with 4 bases remaining between them. The V gene's germline CDR1 is SQVTM and CDR2 ANQGSEA. This CDR3 has 11 amino acids. The DNA of the CDR3 is TGCAGCGTTGGGGTCCAAGAGACCCAGTACTTC. Translation: CSVGVQETQYF.

This chain joins TRBV7-9 and TRBJ1-3, with a possible D match to TRBD1 (6 bases). This CDR3 comprises 13 residues. With 6 bases removed from V and 3 bases from J, the gap between germline ends came to 9 bases. Germline CDR1 and CDR2: SEHNR and FQNEAQ (reference sequence). This chain's CDR3 is CASRGTYGNTIYF. Written as DNA, the CDR3 is TGTGCCAGCAGAGGGACATATGGAAACACCATATATTTT.

V gene TRBV7-2 combines with J gene TRBJ2-5; TRBD2 agrees at 9 bases. The ends lost 5 bases at V and 7 bases at J; junction bases unmatched: 11. Germline CDR1 SGHTA, CDR2 FQGNSA. The CDR3 has 15 amino acids. Written as DNA, the CDR3 is TGTGCCAGCAGCCCAGTAGCGGGGGTTCGGGGGACCCAGTACTTC. Its protein product is CASSPVAGVRGTQYF.

This rearrangement joins TRBV9 to TRBJ1-3, with TRBD1 matching over 9 bases. V shed 4 bases and J 0 bases; nucleotides not matched to a gene: 5. This CDR3 contains 16 residues. The germline V gene encodes CDR1 SGDLS and CDR2 YYNGEE. DNA of the CDR3: TGTGCCAGCAGCCCCGGACAGGGGAGCTCTGGAAACACCATATATTTT. It codes for CASSPGQGSSGNTIYF.

The rearrangement links TRBV6-1 to TRBJ1-5; D might be TRBD1 (6 bases). V gave up 7 bases and J gave up 5 bases, with 18 bases separating them. This CDR3 is 15 amino acids long. In germline, CDR1 is MNHNS, CDR2 SASEGT. The CDR3 DNA is TGTGCCAGCATGGAGGGGGGCGGTCTATATCAGCCCCAGCATTTT. Its translation: CASMEGGGLYQPQHF.

The chain carries TRBV30 and TRBJ2-2; unclear D gene. The CDR3 loop spans 13 amino acids. V lost 1 base and J lost 3, with 6 bases in between. Germline loops: CDR1 GTSNPN, CDR2 SVGIG (reference sequence). CDR3 protein: CAWSGQHTGELFF. The CDR3 bases are TGTGCCTGGAGTGGGCAGCACACCGGGGAGCTGTTTTTT.

J is TRBJ1-6 and V is TRBV30, with a weak D call TRBD1 (5 bases). The germline V gene encodes CDR1 GTSNPN and CDR2 SVGIG (reference sequence). The V end lost 1 base, the J end lost 3 bases, and 10 bases lay between the germline ends. The CDR3 is 15 residues long. The CDR3 DNA sequence: TGTGCCTGGAGTGCGGGCAGGGACTATAATTCACCCCTCCACTTT. Protein product: CAWSAGRDYNSPLHF.

This rearrangement joins TRBV10-3 to TRBJ2-7; no clear D gene. Germline V gene lookup returns CDR1 ENHRY and CDR2 SYGVKD. V lost 4 bases and J lost 6, with 16 bases in between. This CDR3 spans 14 amino acids. CDR3 bases: TGTGCCATCAGTGGGACCCGACTTGCTCGCGAGCAGTACTTC. It specifies CAISGTRLAREQYF.

The chain couples TRBV18 to TRBJ2-5, with 14 nucleotides matching TRBD2. Germline V CDR1 and CDR2: KGHSH, LQKENI. The CDR3 has 15 amino acids. The junction had 0 bases not matched to a gene; V was cut back by 4 bases and J by 2 bases. For the CDR3, the DNA is TGTGCCAGCTCACGACTAGCGGGAGGGCAAGAGACCCAGTACTTC. Protein sequence: CASSRLAGGQETQYF.

The chain uses TRBV5-1 and TRBJ1-1; TRBD1 agrees at 8 bases. This CDR3 is 13 amino acids long. In germline, CDR1 is SGHRS, CDR2 YFSETQ. With V trimmed by 7 bases and J by 2 bases, 4 bases remained unmatched. CDR3 DNA sequence: TGCGCCAGCGCCAGGGGGCTTAACACTGAAGCTTTCTTT. It specifies CASARGLNTEAFF.

The V and J genes are TRBV11-3 and TRBJ1-1; no clear D. This CDR3 comprises 15 residues. The germline V gene has CDR1 SGHNT and CDR2 YENEEA. Trimming removed 5 bases from V and 0 bases from J, with 13 bases in between. This chain's CDR3 is CASSPGEGMNTEAFF. The CDR3 coding sequence is TGTGCCAGCAGCCCCGGCGAGGGTATGAACACTGAAGCTTTCTTT.

The V call is TRBV5-4, the J call TRBJ1-6; D uncertain. Germline V gene sequence: CDR1 SGHNT, CDR2 YYREEE (reference sequence). The CDR3 loop spans 15 amino acids. The germline V and J ends were trimmed by 5 bases and 5 bases, with 14 bases remaining between them. In nucleotides, the CDR3 is TGTGCCAGCAGGGCGACGGGGTCCCATAATTCACCCCTCCACTTT. Protein: CASRATGSHNSPLHF.

The rearrangement links TRBV7-6 to TRBJ1-1; 10 nucleotides agree with TRBD1. J lost 11 bases, V lost 5 bases, and 8 bases had no gene match. CDR3 length equals 13 residues. CDR1 and CDR2 from the germline V gene are SGHVS and FNYEAQ. CDR3 coding DNA: TGTGCCAGCAGCAAGAGGACAGGGGGGTTTGCTTTCTTT. This encodes CASSKRTGGFAFF.

This sequence joins TRBV18 and TRBJ2-1; TRBD2 matches 8 bases. CDR1 is KGHSH, CDR2 LQKENI, per germline. V was pared by 1 base and J by 8 bases, with 13 bases of the junction left unmatched. The CDR3 runs 17 residues. The chain's CDR3 is CASSPQAPGGPGDEQFF. As DNA, the CDR3 is TGTGCCAGCTCACCACAGGCTCCGGGAGGGCCAGGGGATGAGCAGTTCTTC. Full variable domain (remainder filled in from reference TRBV18 and TRBJ2-1): NAGVMQNPRHLVRRRGQEARLRCSPMKGHSHVYWYRQLPEEGLKFMVYLQKENIIDESGMPKERFSAEFPKEGPSILRIQQVVRGDSAAYFCASSPQAPGGPGDEQFFGPGTRLTVL.

The chain combines TRBV6-6 with TRBJ1-3; possibly TRBD1 for D (5 bases). The length of the CDR3 is 13 residues. CDR1 MNHNY and CDR2 SVGAGI come from the germline V gene (reference sequence). Trimming stripped 4 bases from V and 4 bases from J, with 8 bases between. CDR3 sequence (DNA): TGTGCCAGCAGTTTCGGGACGGGAAACACCATATATTTT. The encoded protein is CASSFGTGNTIYF.

The V call is TRBV28, the J call TRBJ1-1; 7 positions agree with TRBD1. The CDR3 has 17 residues. Germline V gene data show CDR1 as MDHEN and CDR2 as SYDVKM. V trimming: 2 bases; J trimming: 0 bases; junction bases outside the gene matches: 9. CDR3 sequence (DNA): TGTGCCAGCAGTTTAGGGACAGCCCTTGGGGTGAACACTGAAGCTTTCTTT. Protein sequence: CASSLGTALGVNTEAFF. The complete variable domain, with remaining parts taken from reference TRBV28 and TRBJ1-1, reads DVKVTQSSRYLVKRTGEKVFLECVQDMDHENMFWYRQDPGLGLRLIYFSYDVKMKEKGDIPEGYSVSREKKERFSLILESASTNQTSMYLCASSLGTALGVNTEAFFGQGTRLTVV.

The chain carries TRBV4-1 and TRBJ2-7, with a tentative D call TRBD2 (6 bases). The CDR3 consists of 15 residues. The germline CDR1 and CDR2 sequences are MGHRA and YSYEKL. Trimming cost V 1 base and J 0 bases, with 10 bases left between them. The CDR3 nucleotides read TGCGCCAGCAGCCAAGCGCCCGGGAGCTCCTACGAGCAGTACTTC. Amino acid sequence: CASSQAPGSSYEQYF.

The chain combines TRBV6-4 with TRBJ1-5, with D possibly matching TRBD1 (5 bases). The CDR3 has 13 residues. Trimming stripped 8 bases from V and 6 bases from J, with 14 bases between. Germline CDR1 MRHNA, CDR2 SNTAGT. As DNA, the CDR3 is TGTGCCAGCGTAGGGGCCCCTGGTCAGCCCCAGCATTTT. It encodes CASVGAPGQPQHF.

V gene TRBV15 combines with J gene TRBJ2-3, with 7 bases matching TRBD1. The length of the CDR3 is 15 residues. Trimming took 1 base from V and 2 from J; bases not matched to a gene: 3. CDR1 and CDR2 from the germline V gene are LNHNV and YYDKDF (reference sequence). CDR3 sequence: CATSRAQGSTDTQYF. The CDR3 region has the DNA TGTGCCACCAGCAGAGCACAGGGGTCCACAGATACGCAGTATTTT. The variable domain in full, with the rest retrieved from reference TRBV15 and TRBJ2-3, is DAMVIQNPRYQVTQFGKPVTLSCSQTLNHNVMYWYQQKSSQAPKLLFHYYDKDFNNEADTPDNFQSRRPNTSFCFLDIRSPGLGDTAMYLCATSRAQGSTDTQYFGPGTRLTVL.

This clone occurred a few times. This rearrangement joins TRBV6-5 to TRBJ1-6; D unresolved. V lost 8 bases, J lost 7 bases, and 9 bases lay in between. This CDR3 comprises 12 residues. Germline V gene lookup returns CDR1 MNHEY and CDR2 SVGAGI. CDR3 in amino acids: CASRQINSPLHF. The CDR3 DNA is TGTGCCAGCCGGCAGATAAATTCACCCCTCCACTTT.